Detailed here is one TCR beta chain. No antigen is known for it. The sample originates from a study of OX40 agonist ivuxolimab in advanced cancers. About the research overall: In this cohort, patients received ivuxolimab, an agonistic anti-OX40 (CD134) antibody. General observations from the study: The investigators did not determine what antigen specificity the expanded peripheral T cells had.

In germline, CDR1 is SGHRS, CDR2 YFSETQ. Deletions cut 3 bases from V and 7 bases from J, with 14 bases between. The length of the CDR3 is 14 residues. Produced via immunoSEQ multiplex PCR; TCRdb's table is partial and in-frame only. The data contain approximately 68,000 clones, approximately 89% of them singletons. This clonotype was sampled from an adult with an advanced solid tumor such as melanoma, head and neck, liver or kidney cancer. The chain recombines TRBV5-1 with TRBJ2-1; D is possibly TRBD2 (6 bases). Sequenced here: CD4+ or CD8+ T cells sorted from blood, sampled in a trial of the OX40 agonist ivuxolimab. CDR3 amino acids: CASSSHGSLNEQFF. CDR3 sequence (DNA): TGCGCCAGCAGCTCCCACGGGAGCCTGAATGAGCAGTTCTTC.